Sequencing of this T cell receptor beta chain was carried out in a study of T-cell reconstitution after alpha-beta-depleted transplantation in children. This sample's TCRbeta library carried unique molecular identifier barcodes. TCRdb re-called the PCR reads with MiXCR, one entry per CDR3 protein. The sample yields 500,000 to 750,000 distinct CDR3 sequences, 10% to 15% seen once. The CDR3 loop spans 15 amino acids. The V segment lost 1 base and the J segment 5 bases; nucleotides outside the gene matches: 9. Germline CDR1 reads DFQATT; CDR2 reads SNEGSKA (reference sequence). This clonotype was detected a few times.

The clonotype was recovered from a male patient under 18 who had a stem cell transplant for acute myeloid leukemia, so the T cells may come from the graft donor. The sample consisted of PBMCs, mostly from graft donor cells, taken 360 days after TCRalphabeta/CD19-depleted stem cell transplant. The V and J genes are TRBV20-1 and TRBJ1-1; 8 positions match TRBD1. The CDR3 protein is CSARVRTGRYTEAFF. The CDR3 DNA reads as TGCAGTGCTAGAGTTCGGACAGGGCGATATACTGAAGCTTTCTTT.